This T cell receptor beta chain emerged from a study of OX40 agonist ivuxolimab in advanced cancers. The CDR3 length is 14 residues. Germline CDR1 and CDR2: MNHEY and SMNVEV (reference sequence). Trimming took off 4 bases at V and 4 bases at J, with 13 bases between the two ends. Profiling relied on immunoSEQ multiplex PCR, and the TCRdb table lists in-frame clones only, not all of them. The table records 55,000 to 65,000 clones, about 88% of them present only once. Sample: CD4+ or CD8+ T cells sorted from blood, taken in a trial of the OX40 agonist ivuxolimab. The chain employs TRBV27 and TRBJ1-1; D gene ambiguous. This sequence originates from an adult with an advanced solid tumor such as melanoma, head and neck, liver or kidney cancer. CDR3 nucleotide sequence: TGTGCCAGCAGTTGGTCCGGTCCCGCCACTGAAGCTTTCTTT. Its translation: CASSWSGPATEAFF.